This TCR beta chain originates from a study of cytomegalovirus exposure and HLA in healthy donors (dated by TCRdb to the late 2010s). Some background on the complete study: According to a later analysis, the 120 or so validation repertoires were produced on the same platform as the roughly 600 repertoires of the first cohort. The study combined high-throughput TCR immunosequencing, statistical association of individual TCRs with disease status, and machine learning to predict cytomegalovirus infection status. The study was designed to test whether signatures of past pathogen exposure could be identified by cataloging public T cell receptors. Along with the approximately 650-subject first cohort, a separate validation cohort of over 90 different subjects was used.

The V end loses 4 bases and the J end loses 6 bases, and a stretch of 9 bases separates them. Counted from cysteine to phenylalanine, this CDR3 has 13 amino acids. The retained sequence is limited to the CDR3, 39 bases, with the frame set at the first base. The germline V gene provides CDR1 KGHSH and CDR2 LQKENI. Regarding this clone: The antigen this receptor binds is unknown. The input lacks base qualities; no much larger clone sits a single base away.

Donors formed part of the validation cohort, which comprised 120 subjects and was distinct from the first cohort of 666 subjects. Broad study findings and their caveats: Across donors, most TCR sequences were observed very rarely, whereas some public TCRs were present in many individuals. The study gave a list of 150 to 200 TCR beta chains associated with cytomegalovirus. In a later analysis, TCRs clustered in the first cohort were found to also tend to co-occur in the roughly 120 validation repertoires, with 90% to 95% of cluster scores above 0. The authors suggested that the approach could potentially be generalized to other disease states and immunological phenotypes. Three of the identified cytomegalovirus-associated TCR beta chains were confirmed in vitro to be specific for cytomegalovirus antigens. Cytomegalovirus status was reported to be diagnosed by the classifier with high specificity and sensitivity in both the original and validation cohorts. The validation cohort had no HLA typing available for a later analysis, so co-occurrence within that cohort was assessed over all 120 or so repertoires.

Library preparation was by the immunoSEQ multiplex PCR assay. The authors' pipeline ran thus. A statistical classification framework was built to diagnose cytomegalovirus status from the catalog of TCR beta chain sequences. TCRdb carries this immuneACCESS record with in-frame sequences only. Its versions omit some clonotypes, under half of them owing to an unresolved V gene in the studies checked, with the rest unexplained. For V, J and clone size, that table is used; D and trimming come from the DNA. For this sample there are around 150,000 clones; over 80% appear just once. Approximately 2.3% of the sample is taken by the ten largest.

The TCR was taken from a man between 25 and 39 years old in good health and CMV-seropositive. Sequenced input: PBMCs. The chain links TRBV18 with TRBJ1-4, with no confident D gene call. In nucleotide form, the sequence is TGTGCCAGCTCACAGGACTTGGATGAAAAACTGTTTTTT. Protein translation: CASSQDLDEKLFF.